Ten or more counts support the clone carrying this T cell receptor beta chain. The V and J ends lost 6 bases and 4 bases respectively, with 16 bases between them. Germline lookup yields CDR1 MNHEY and CDR2 SMNVEV (reference sequence). This CDR3 has 15 residues. Patients underwent thyroid surgery, and none had received any treatment before it. The data stem from a study of metastatic and nonmetastatic thyroid tumors. Authors' analysis steps: Researchers built a distant-metastasis classifier for papillary thyroid cancer that drew on CDR3 differences across clinicopathological groups. TCRdb redid the clone calls on the PCR reads using MiXCR. None of the V and J calls come from the authors' own analysis; TCRdb made them. The sample has about 38,000 clones, roughly 28% seen once; the top ten hold 11%.

The genes are TRBV27 and TRBJ2-1, with D possibly being TRBD2 (6 bases). The receptor comes from a male donor with papillary thyroid cancer or a benign thyroid nodule (not recorded which). Some clones in this sample may be carry-over from other donors' samples. The sequencing input was blood. The CDR3 here is CASSPGTLVYNEQFF. CDR3 DNA: TGTGCCAGCAGCCCCGGGACTCTTGTTTACAATGAGCAGTTCTTC.